The next 31 T cell receptor beta chains were all read from a single sample in a study of T cells after yellow fever vaccination. TCRdb processed the 5' RACE reads anew with MiXCR; each CDR3 protein has one entry. The table has about 75,000 distinct CDR3 sequences, around 7.8% seen once; the top ten hold roughly 28%. The material was CD8+ T cells sorted from PBMCs, obtained approximately 11 days after the first yellow fever vaccination. All receptors come from a man between 18 and 35 years old who received the YFV17D yellow fever vaccine.

The J gene is TRBJ1-5, the V gene TRBV9; D ambiguous. V was clipped by 2 bases and J by 2 bases, with 8 bases between them. The CDR3 consists of 14 residues. CDR1 and CDR2 from the germline V gene are SGDLS and YYNGEE. The CDR3 protein is CASSVGMGNQPQHF. In DNA, the CDR3 is TGTGCCAGCAGCGTCGGCATGGGCAATCAGCCCCAGCATTTT.

This clonotype was observed a few times. The V and J genes are TRBV28 and TRBJ1-4, with D possibly being TRBD1 (5 bases). V lost 2 bases and J 3 bases, leaving 13 bases between the germline ends. Germline loops: CDR1 MDHEN, CDR2 SYDVKM. The CDR3 has 16 amino acids. CDR3 coding DNA: TGTGCCAGCAGTTTACGTTGGGGGGACGCTAATGAAAAACTGTTTTTT. Translating it yields CASSLRWGDANEKLFF.

There are a few counts of this clonotype. V gene TRBV7-6 combines with J gene TRBJ2-1; 11 positions agree with TRBD2. Germline-derived CDR1 and CDR2 are SGHVS and FNYEAQ. The length of the CDR3 is 16 residues. V lost 1 base, J lost 4 bases, and 3 bases stayed unmatched. In nucleotides, the CDR3 is TGTGCCAGCAGCTTAGATAGCGGGGGGGTATACAATGAGCAGTTCTTC. This codes for CASSLDSGGVYNEQFF.

This clonotype has just a few counts. V and J are TRBV7-9 and TRBJ2-7, with TRBD2 identical over 10 bases. Trimming at V came to 2 bases and at J to 7 bases, leaving 8 bases not matched to a gene. The CDR3 covers 15 residues. The germline CDR1 and CDR2 sequences are SEHNR and FQNEAQ (reference sequence). CDR3 sequence reads: CASSLQRGGAWEQYF. Here the CDR3 DNA reads TGTGCCAGCAGCTTACAGCGGGGGGGCGCCTGGGAGCAGTACTTC. The full variable domain, rest sourced from reference TRBV7-9 and TRBJ2-7, is DTGVSQNPRHKITKRGQNVTFRCDPISEHNRLYWYRQTLGQGPEFLTYFQNEAQLEKSRLLSDRFSAERPKGSFSTLEIQRTEQGDSAMYLCASSLQRGGAWEQYFGPGTRLTVT.

A few counts support this clonotype. The chain links TRBV7-9 to TRBJ2-5; D perhaps matches TRBD1 (6 bases). Germline CDR1 is SEHNR and CDR2 is FQNEAQ (reference sequence). V was trimmed by 5 bases and J by 1 base, leaving 11 bases between them. The CDR3 sequence is 14 residues long. The CDR3 reads CASSPQGFQETQYF. The CDR3 region has the DNA TGTGCCAGCAGCCCACAGGGCTTCCAAGAGACCCAGTACTTC.

Ten or more counts support this clonotype. The rearrangement uses TRBV5-1 and TRBJ2-7; 12 positions agree with TRBD1. The V segment lost 0 bases and the J segment 4 bases; nucleotides outside the gene matches: 2. Per the germline V gene, CDR1 is SGHRS and CDR2 is YFSETQ. The length of the CDR3 is 15 residues. The CDR3 is CASSLGDRGPYEQYF. For the CDR3, the DNA is TGCGCCAGCAGCTTGGGGGACAGGGGGCCATACGAGCAGTACTTC.

This clonotype was detected ten times or more. The chain uses TRBV4-1 and TRBJ1-3, with a possible D match to TRBD1 (5 bases). The CDR3 runs to 15 residues. With 3 bases removed from V and 1 base from J, the gap between germline ends came to 10 bases. Germline lookup yields CDR1 MGHRA and CDR2 YSYEKL. The CDR3 is CASSQPGSSGNTIYF. The CDR3, as DNA: TGCGCCAGCAGCCAGCCAGGGTCATCTGGAAACACCATATATTTT.

This clonotype was counted ten times or more. V usage is TRBV7-9 and J usage is TRBJ2-5, with D unclear. The V and J ends lost 1 base and 4 bases respectively, with 4 bases between them. Looked up from germline, CDR1 is SEHNR and CDR2 is FQNEAQ (reference sequence). This CDR3 is built from 12 residues. The DNA for the CDR3 is TGTGCCAGCAGCTTAGAACGAGAGACCCAGTACTTC. Its translation: CASSLERETQYF.

This clonotype showed up many times. V is TRBV4-3 and J is TRBJ2-2; the D is unclear. The V and J ends lost 4 bases and 5 bases respectively, with 11 bases between them. This CDR3 region has 14 residues. The germline V gene encodes CDR1 LGHNA and CDR2 YSLEER. CDR3 nucleotide sequence: TGCGCCAGCAGCCCCGACCTCTTAACCGGGGAGCTGTTTTTT. Residues: CASSPDLLTGELFF.

This clonotype appeared many times. The V call is TRBV20-1, the J call TRBJ2-1; tentatively, D is TRBD1 (6 bases). Per the germline V gene, CDR1 is DFQATT and CDR2 is SNEGSKA (reference sequence). CDR3 size: 18 residues. V lost 2 bases, J lost 10 bases, and 30 bases lay in between. CDR3 nucleotide sequence: TGCAGTGCTAGATGGGGGCTCGACCGGGACCACACCCGCGCGGAGCAGTTCTTC. This codes for CSARWGLDRDHTRAEQFF.

This clonotype was recorded a few times. The CDR3 loop reads CASSSRSSYGYTF. DNA of the CDR3: TGTGCCAGCAGCTCCCGGAGCTCCTATGGCTACACCTTC. The chain employs TRBV7-2 and TRBJ1-2; D gene ambiguous. Germline V gene data show CDR1 as SGHTA and CDR2 as FQGNSA. Trimming took off 4 bases at V and 4 bases at J, with 10 bases between the two ends. The length of the CDR3 is 13 residues. The whole variable domain, filled in from reference TRBV7-2 and TRBJ1-2, reads GAGVSQSPSNKVTEKGKDVELRCDPISGHTALYWYRQSLGQGLEFLIYFQGNSAPDKSGLPSDRFSAERTGGSVSTLTIQRTQQEDSAVYLCASSSRSSYGYTFGSGTRLTVV.

In its sample, this clonotype was seen many times. V gene TRBV12-3 or TRBV12-4 combines with J gene TRBJ2-1; D remains ambiguous. Trimming cost V 6 bases and J 0 bases, with 9 bases left between them. The CDR3 consists of 14 residues. In DNA, the CDR3 is TGTGCCAGCAGATGGGAAAGCTCCTACAATGAGCAGTTCTTC. As protein: CASRWESSYNEQFF.

The genes are TRBV27 and TRBJ2-1, with D uncertain. Trimming took 4 bases from V and 3 from J, leaving 7 bases between them. This CDR3 spans 13 amino acids. Germline V lookup: CDR1 MNHEY, CDR2 SMNVEV (reference sequence). The CDR3 nucleotides read TGTGCCAGCAGTTCCAGATTCTACAATGAGCAGTTCTTC. The encoded protein is CASSSRFYNEQFF.

For the CDR3, the DNA is TGCAGTGCTAAGAAGGTGGGAAGACCTAGCACAGATACGCAGTATTTT. This sequence encodes CSAKKVGRPSTDTQYF. The chain recombines TRBV20-1 with TRBJ2-3; D gene uncertain. Germline-derived CDR1 and CDR2 are DFQATT and SNEGSKA (reference sequence). The ends were cut back, 4 bases at V and 0 bases at J, with 17 bases in the middle. This CDR3 contains 16 residues.

This clonotype was detected many times. The chain recombines TRBV10-2 with TRBJ2-5; 8 nucleotides align to TRBD2. Per germline, CDR1 WSHSY and CDR2 SAAADI. This CDR3 region has 16 residues. V trimming: 0 bases; J trimming: 2 bases; junction bases outside the gene matches: 5. CDR3: CASSESERGLQETQYF. The DNA of the CDR3 is TGCGCCAGCAGTGAGTCGGAGCGGGGGCTACAAGAGACCCAGTACTTC.

The genes are TRBV7-2 and TRBJ2-7; 8 nucleotides agree with TRBD1. Germline CDR1 SGHTA, CDR2 FQGNSA. V was pared by 4 bases and J by 2 bases, with 4 bases of the junction left unmatched. The CDR3 runs 14 residues. The CDR3 spells CASSYGQGTYEQYF. The DNA for the CDR3 is TGTGCCAGCAGCTACGGACAGGGAACCTACGAGCAGTACTTC.

The table lists this clonotype with many counts. As DNA, the CDR3 is TGTGCCAGCAGCGTAGTCGACCTATCACCCGGGGAGCTGTTTTTT. It encodes CASSVVDLSPGELFF. The rearrangement joins TRBV9 to TRBJ2-2; unclear D gene. The V and J ends lost 0 bases and 6 bases respectively, with 12 bases between them. The CDR3 has 15 amino acids. Germline loops: CDR1 SGDLS, CDR2 YYNGEE.

There are many counts of this clonotype. The chain joins TRBV7-9 to TRBJ2-3; maybe TRBD2 (5 bases). Germline V lookup: CDR1 SEHNR, CDR2 FQNEAQ (reference sequence). V was shortened by 2 bases and J by 2 bases, with 8 bases between the two germline ends. This CDR3 contains 14 residues. The CDR3 DNA reads TGTGCCAGCAGCTTATACGGGGACACAGATACGCAGTATTTT. Translation: CASSLYGDTDTQYF.

This clonotype appeared many times. The DNA of the CDR3 is TGCAGTGCTTGGGGAGAACAGGGAAACACTGAAGCTTTCTTT. It translates to CSAWGEQGNTEAFF. The chain links TRBV20-1 to TRBJ1-1; D is perhaps TRBD1 (6 bases). This CDR3 contains 14 residues. CDR1 and CDR2 from the germline V gene are DFQATT and SNEGSKA (reference sequence). V lost 5 bases, J lost 2 bases, and 15 bases lay in between.

Many counts were recorded for this clonotype. The chain carries TRBV7-9 and TRBJ2-1, with a tentative D call TRBD2 (5 bases). In germline, CDR1 is SEHNR, CDR2 FQNEAQ (reference sequence). Trimming shortened V by 6 bases and J by 0 bases, and 12 bases separated the two germline ends. The CDR3 has 15 amino acids. The CDR3 sequence: CASSSSGGSYNEQFF. The CDR3 nucleotides read TGTGCCAGCAGTTCGAGCGGTGGCTCCTACAATGAGCAGTTCTTC.

The table lists this clonotype with a few counts. CDR3 coding DNA: TGCGCCAGCAGCCAGACCCAGGGGGCGTACGGGTTGAACACCGGGGAGCTGTTTTTT. Translated, it gives CASSQTQGAYGLNTGELFF. The V call is TRBV4-1, the J call TRBJ2-2; 8 positions agree with TRBD1. CDR3 size: 19 residues. V shed 3 bases and J 1 base; nucleotides not matched to a gene: 13. Per the germline V gene, CDR1 is MGHRA and CDR2 is YSYEKL.

In its sample, this clonotype was seen a few times. J is TRBJ2-7 and V is TRBV12-3 or TRBV12-4, with 7 bases matching TRBD2. Germline trimming cut 3 bases from V and 3 bases from J; bases unmatched to any gene: 5. CDR3 size: 14 residues. CDR3: CASSFGLGGYEQYF. In nucleotides, the CDR3 is TGTGCCAGCAGTTTTGGACTAGGAGGCTACGAGCAGTACTTC.

V and J are TRBV9 and TRBJ2-3; D is perhaps TRBD2 (6 bases). This CDR3 is built from 17 residues. Germline V gives CDR1 SGDLS, CDR2 YYNGEE. Trimming took 4 bases from V and 0 from J, leaving 18 bases between them. The CDR3 region is CASSPLRELSSTDTQYF. In DNA, the CDR3 is TGTGCCAGCAGCCCACTCCGGGAGCTGTCTAGCACAGATACGCAGTATTTT.

This clonotype was detected ten times or more. V and J are TRBV6-5 and TRBJ2-3, with D maybe TRBD2 (5 bases). Trimming shortened V by 2 bases and J by 6 bases, and 12 bases separated the two germline ends. Germline V lookup: CDR1 MNHEY, CDR2 SVGAGI. This CDR3 spans 14 amino acids. This CDR3 reads CASSYGLAPDTQYF. In DNA, the CDR3 is TGTGCCAGCAGTTACGGCCTAGCACCCGATACGCAGTATTTT.

In its sample, this clonotype was seen a few times. This rearrangement joins TRBV2 to TRBJ2-1; D perhaps matches TRBD1 (6 bases). This CDR3 is built from 16 residues. CDR1 is SNHLY, CDR2 FYNNEI, per germline. The ends were cut back, 2 bases at V and 7 bases at J, with 18 bases in the middle. The DNA of the CDR3 is TGTGCCAGCAGTGAAACTCAGGAACAGGGCTCAAATGAGCAGTTCTTC. Protein sequence: CASSETQEQGSNEQFF.

This clonotype came up many times. The chain carries TRBV7-3 and TRBJ2-2; 7 nucleotides match TRBD2. There are 13 residues in the CDR3. Germline V gene sequence: CDR1 SGHTA, CDR2 FQGTGA. Trimming at V came to 8 bases and at J to 5 bases, leaving 5 bases not matched to a gene. This chain's CDR3 is CASRLADTGELFF. CDR3 bases: TGTGCCAGCCGACTAGCTGATACCGGGGAGCTGTTTTTT.

There are many counts of this clonotype. V and J are TRBV4-1 and TRBJ2-4; D is ambiguous. This CDR3 contains 12 residues. From germline, CDR1 is MGHRA and CDR2 YSYEKL. The V and J ends lost 1 base and 9 bases respectively, with 7 bases between them. CDR3 sequence reads: CASSQAIGIQYF. The CDR3 region has the DNA TGCGCCAGCAGCCAAGCAATAGGCATTCAGTACTTC.

The CDR3 here is CASSLSTGSVGEQYF. The CDR3 nucleotides read TGTGCCAGCAGTCTCTCGACAGGTTCTGTGGGCGAGCAGTACTTC. The chain carries TRBV27 and TRBJ2-7, with D possibly being TRBD1 (6 bases). The CDR3 runs to 15 residues. Per germline, CDR1 MNHEY and CDR2 SMNVEV (reference sequence). The V and J ends lost 5 bases and 6 bases respectively, with 20 bases between them.

This clonotype was seen at least ten times. The chain is built from TRBV11-2 and TRBJ2-1; the D gene is possibly TRBD1 (5 bases). With 4 bases removed from V and 7 bases from J, the gap between germline ends came to 14 bases. The CDR3 runs to 14 residues. Per the germline V gene, CDR1 is SGHAT and CDR2 is FQNNGV. The CDR3 region is CASSSRAWLNEQFF. The CDR3 DNA sequence: TGTGCCAGCAGCTCCAGGGCTTGGCTGAATGAGCAGTTCTTC.

The chain links TRBV27 to TRBJ2-3, with D possibly being TRBD2 (5 bases). Deletions cut 7 bases from V and 4 bases from J, with 18 bases between. The germline V gene has CDR1 MNHEY and CDR2 SMNVEV (reference sequence). The CDR3 runs 15 residues. CDR3: CASTFGGLASDTQYF. The CDR3 DNA reads as TGTGCCAGCACCTTCGGTGGGCTAGCATCAGATACGCAGTATTTT.

This clonotype was counted a few times. CDR3 nucleotide sequence: TGTGCCAGCAGCCTCCGGGGGGGTCACAATGAGCAGTTCTTC. Translated, it gives CASSLRGGHNEQFF. This chain uses TRBV5-4 with TRBJ2-1, with 8 bases lining up with TRBD2. This CDR3 comprises 14 residues. Germline V CDR1 and CDR2: SGHNT, YYREEE (reference sequence). V trimming: 4 bases; J trimming: 5 bases; junction bases outside the gene matches: 5.